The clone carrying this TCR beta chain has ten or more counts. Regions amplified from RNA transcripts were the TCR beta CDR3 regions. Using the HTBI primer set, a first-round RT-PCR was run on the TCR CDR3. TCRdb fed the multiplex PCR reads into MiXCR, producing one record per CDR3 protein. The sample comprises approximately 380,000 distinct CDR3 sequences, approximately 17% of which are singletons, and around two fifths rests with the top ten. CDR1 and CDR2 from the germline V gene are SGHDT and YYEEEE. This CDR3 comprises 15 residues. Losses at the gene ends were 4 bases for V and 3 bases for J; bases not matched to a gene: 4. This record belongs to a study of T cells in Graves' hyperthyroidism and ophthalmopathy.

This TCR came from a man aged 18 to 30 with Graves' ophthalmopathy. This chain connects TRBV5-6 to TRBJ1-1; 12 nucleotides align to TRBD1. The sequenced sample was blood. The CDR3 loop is CASSKGQGADTEAFF. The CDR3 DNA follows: TGTGCCAGCAGCAAGGGACAGGGGGCTGACACTGAAGCTTTCTTT.